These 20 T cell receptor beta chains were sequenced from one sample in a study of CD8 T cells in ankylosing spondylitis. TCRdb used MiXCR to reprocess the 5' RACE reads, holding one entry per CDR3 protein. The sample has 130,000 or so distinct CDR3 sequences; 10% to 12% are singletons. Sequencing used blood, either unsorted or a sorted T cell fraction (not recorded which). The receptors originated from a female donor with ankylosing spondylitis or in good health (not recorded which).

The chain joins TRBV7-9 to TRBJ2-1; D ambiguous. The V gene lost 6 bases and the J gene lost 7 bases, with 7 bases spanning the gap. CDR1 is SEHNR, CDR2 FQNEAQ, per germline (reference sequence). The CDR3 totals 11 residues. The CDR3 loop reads CASSYRNEQFF. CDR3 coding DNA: TGTGCCAGCAGTTACAGAAATGAGCAGTTCTTC.

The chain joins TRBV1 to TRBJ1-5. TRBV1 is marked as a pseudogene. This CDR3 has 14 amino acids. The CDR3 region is CTSSQRQRNQPQHF. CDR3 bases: TGCACCAGCAGCCAGCGGCAGCGGAATCAGCCCCAGCATTTT.

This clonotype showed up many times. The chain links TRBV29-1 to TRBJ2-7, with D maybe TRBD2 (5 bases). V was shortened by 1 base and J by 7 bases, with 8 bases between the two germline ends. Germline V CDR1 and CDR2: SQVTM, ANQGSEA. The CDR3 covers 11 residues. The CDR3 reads CSVEGTQEQYF. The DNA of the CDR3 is TGCAGCGTTGAAGGGACTCAGGAGCAGTACTTC.

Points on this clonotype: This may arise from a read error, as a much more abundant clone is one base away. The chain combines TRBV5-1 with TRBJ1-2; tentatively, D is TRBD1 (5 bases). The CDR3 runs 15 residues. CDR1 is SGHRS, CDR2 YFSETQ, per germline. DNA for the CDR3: TGCGCCAGCAGGTTTGACAGCCCGCTGCTGTTTGGCTGCACCTTC. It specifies CASRFDSPLLFGCTF.

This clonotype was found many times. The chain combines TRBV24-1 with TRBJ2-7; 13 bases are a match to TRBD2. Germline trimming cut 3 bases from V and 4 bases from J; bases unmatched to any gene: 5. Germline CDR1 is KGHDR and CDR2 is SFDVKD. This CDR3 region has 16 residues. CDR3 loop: CATSDPGTSGTYEQYF. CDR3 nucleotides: TGTGCCACCAGTGATCCTGGGACTAGCGGGACTTACGAGCAGTACTTC.

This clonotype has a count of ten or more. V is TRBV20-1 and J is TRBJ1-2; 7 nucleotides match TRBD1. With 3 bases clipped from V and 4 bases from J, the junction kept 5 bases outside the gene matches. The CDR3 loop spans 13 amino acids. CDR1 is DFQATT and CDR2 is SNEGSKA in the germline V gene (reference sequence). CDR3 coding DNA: TGCAGTGCTAGTGGGGGACAGACCTATGGCTACACCTTC. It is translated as CSASGGQTYGYTF.

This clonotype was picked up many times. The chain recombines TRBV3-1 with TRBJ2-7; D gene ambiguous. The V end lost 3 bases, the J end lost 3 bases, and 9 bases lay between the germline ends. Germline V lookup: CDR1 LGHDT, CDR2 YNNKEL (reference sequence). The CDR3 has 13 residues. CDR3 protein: CASSQGRNYEQYF. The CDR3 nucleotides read TGTGCCAGCAGCCAGGGCAGGAACTACGAGCAGTACTTC.

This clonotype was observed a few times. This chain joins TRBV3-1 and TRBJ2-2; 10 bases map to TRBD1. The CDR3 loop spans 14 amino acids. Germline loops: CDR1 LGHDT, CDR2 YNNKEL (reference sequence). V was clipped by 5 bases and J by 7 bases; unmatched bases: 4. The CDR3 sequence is CASSDRGQGGELFF. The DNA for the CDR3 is TGTGCCAGCAGCGACAGGGGGCAGGGCGGGGAGCTGTTTTTT.

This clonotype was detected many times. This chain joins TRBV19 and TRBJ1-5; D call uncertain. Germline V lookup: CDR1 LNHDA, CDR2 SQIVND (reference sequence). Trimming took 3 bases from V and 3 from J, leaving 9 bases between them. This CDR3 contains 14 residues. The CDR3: CASSIWRDNQPQHF. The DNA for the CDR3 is TGTGCCAGTAGTATTTGGCGAGACAATCAGCCCCAGCATTTT.

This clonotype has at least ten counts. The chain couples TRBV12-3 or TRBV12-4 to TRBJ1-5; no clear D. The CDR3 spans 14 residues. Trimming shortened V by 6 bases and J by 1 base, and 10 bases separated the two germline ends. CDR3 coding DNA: TGTGCCAGCAGCTGGGAGAGAAGCAATCAGCCCCAGCATTTT. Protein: CASSWERSNQPQHF.

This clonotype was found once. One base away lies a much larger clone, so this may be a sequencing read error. The CDR3 protein is CVSRSGPSYEQYF. The CDR3 coding sequence is TGTGTCAGCAGATCGGGACCCTCCTACGAGCAGTACTTC. The rearrangement links TRBV12-3 or TRBV12-4 to TRBJ2-7; the D call may be TRBD1 or TRBD2 (5 bases each). CDR3 length equals 13 residues.

The CDR3, as DNA: TGTGCCAGCAGCTTGTGGAGGGAGGAACAGCCCCAGCATTTT. It codes for CASSLWREEQPQHF. The rearrangement uses TRBV5-5 and TRBJ1-5; D ambiguous. Germline V gene lookup returns CDR1 SGHKS and CDR2 YYEKEE (reference sequence). V gave up 1 base and J gave up 7 bases, with 12 bases separating them. The CDR3 spans 14 residues.

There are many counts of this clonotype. For the CDR3, the DNA is TGTGCCAGCAGTTTGGAACGTGTGAGCAATGAGCAGTTCTTC. Translating it yields CASSLERVSNEQFF. The chain is built from TRBV12-3 or TRBV12-4 and TRBJ2-1; no reliable D call. The ends were cut back, 3 bases at V and 6 bases at J, with 12 bases in the middle. The CDR3 consists of 14 residues.

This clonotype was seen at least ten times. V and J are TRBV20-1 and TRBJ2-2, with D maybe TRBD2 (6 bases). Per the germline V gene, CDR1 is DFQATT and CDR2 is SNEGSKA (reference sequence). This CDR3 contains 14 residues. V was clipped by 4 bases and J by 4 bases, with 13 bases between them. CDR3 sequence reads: CSATASARTGELFF. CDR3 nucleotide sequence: TGCAGTGCTACGGCTAGCGCGCGCACCGGGGAGCTGTTTTTT.

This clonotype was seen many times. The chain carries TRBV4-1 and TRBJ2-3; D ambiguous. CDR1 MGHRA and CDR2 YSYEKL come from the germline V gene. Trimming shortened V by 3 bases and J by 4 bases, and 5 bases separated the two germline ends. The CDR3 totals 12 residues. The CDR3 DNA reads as TGCGCCAGCAGCCAGGATTCAGATACGCAGTATTTT. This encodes CASSQDSDTQYF.

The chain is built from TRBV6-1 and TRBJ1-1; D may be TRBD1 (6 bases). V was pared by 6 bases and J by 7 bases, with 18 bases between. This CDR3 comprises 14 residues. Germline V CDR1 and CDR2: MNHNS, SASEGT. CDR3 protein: CASSPGQWGIEAFF. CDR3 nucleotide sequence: TGTGCCAGCAGCCCCGGACAGTGGGGCATTGAAGCTTTCTTT.

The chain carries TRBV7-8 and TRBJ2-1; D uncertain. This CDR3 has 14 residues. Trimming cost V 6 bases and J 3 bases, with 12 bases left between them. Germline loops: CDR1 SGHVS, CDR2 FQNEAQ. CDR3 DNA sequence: TGTGCCAGCAGACAACCCGGATTCTACAATGAGCAGTTCTTC. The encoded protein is CASRQPGFYNEQFF.

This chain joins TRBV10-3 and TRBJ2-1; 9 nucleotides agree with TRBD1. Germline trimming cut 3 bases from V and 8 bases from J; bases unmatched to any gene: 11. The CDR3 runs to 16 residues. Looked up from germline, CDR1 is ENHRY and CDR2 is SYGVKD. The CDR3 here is CAISEAIGTGFDEQFF. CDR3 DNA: TGTGCCATCAGTGAAGCGATAGGGACAGGGTTCGATGAGCAGTTCTTC.

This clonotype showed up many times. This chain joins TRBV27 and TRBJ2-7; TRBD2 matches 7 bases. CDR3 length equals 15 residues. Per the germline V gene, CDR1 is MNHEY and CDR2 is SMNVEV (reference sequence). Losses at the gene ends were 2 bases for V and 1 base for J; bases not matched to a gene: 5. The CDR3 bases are TGTGCCAGCAGTTTAGCCGCGGGAGAGTCCTACGAGCAGTACTTC. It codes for CASSLAAGESYEQYF.

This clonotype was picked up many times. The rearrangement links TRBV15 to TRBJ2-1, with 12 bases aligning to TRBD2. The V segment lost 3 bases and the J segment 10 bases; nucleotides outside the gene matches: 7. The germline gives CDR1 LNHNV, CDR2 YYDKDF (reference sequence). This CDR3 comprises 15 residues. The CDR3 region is CATSSRTSGIAEQFF. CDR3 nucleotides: TGTGCCACCAGCAGCAGGACTAGCGGGATAGCCGAGCAGTTCTTC.